What follows is one T cell receptor beta chain and its context. The antigen is undetermined. These data belong to a study of OX40 agonist ivuxolimab in advanced cancers. Only in-frame clones appear in the TCRdb table, and some are missing; sequencing was by immunoSEQ multiplex PCR. Of about 86,000 clones listed, about 90% are singletons. No patient had autoimmune disease or received systemic immunosuppression. Blood sampling was done at baseline, cycle 4 day 1, and cycle 7 day 1. The V and J ends lost 0 bases and 6 bases, in that order; junction bases with no gene match: 13. Germline CDR1 is LNHDA and CDR2 is SQIVND (reference sequence). The CDR3 consists of 18 residues. Study-level results: Researchers report that CD8+ T cells had, on average, more expanded clones than CD4+. Clones of CD4+ and CD8+ blood T cells grew by week 6 at doses of 0.1 to 3.0 mg/kg.

The receptor was derived from an adult with an advanced solid tumor such as melanoma, head and neck, liver or kidney cancer. V gene TRBV19 combines with J gene TRBJ1-5; 8 nucleotides match TRBD1. The sequences come from CD4+ or CD8+ T cells sorted from blood, collected in a trial of the OX40 agonist ivuxolimab. The CDR3 nucleotides read TGTGCCAGTAGTATAGATCCCCAGACAGGGGCAGTGACTCAGCCCCAGCATTTT. This gives the protein CASSIDPQTGAVTQPQHF. The full variable domain, in which reference TRBV19 and TRBJ1-5 provide the parts outside the CDR3, is DGGITQSPKYLFRKEGQNVTLSCEQNLNHDAMYWYRQDPGQGLRLIYYSQIVNDFQKGDIAEGYSVSREKKESFPLTVTSAQKNPTAFYLCASSIDPQTGAVTQPQHFGDGTRLSIL.